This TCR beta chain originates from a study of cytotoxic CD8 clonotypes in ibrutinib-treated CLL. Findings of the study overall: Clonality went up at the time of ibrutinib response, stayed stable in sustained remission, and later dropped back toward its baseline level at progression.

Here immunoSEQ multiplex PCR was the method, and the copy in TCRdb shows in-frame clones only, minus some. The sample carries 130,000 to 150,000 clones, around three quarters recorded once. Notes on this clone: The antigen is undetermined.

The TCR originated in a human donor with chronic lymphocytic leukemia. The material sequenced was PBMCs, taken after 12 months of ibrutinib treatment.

CDR3: CATSSGDTQYF. The CDR3 DNA reads as TGTGCCACCAGCAGTGGAGATACGCAGTATTTT. V gene TRBV15 combines with J gene TRBJ2-3; D is undetermined. The CDR3 extends over 11 amino acids. Germline-derived CDR1 and CDR2 are LNHNV and YYDKDF (reference sequence). Trimming stripped 3 bases from V and 5 bases from J, with 3 bases between.